This passage covers 23 T cell receptor beta chains from one sample sequenced in a study of blood T cells in healthy people across ages. Sample-barcoded 5' priming and a J-beta primer mix drove a second PCR of about 7 to 11 cycles. One entry per CDR3 protein, called by TCRdb with MiXCR from the 5' RACE reads. The sample consists of some 1.7 million distinct CDR3 sequences, 28% of them appearing once. Sequencing was done on a sample of blood. These receptors were taken from a woman aged 30 to 39 in good health.

Concerning this clonotype: This may be a read error: a much more frequent sequence differs by one nucleotide. J is TRBJ2-7 and V is TRBV7-2; TRBD2 is a possible D gene (5 bases). CDR3 size: 16 residues. Germline-derived CDR1 and CDR2 are SGHTA and FQGNSA. Here the CDR3 DNA reads TGTGCCAACAGCCGGGATGTTTCCCCTCTCTCCTACGAGCAGTACTTC. It codes for CANSRDVSPLSYEQYF. The full variable domain, its missing parts supplied by reference TRBV7-2 and TRBJ2-7, is GAGVSQSPSNKVTEKGKDVELRCDPISGHTALYWYRQSLGQGLEFLIYFQGNSAPDKSGLPSDRFSAERTGGSVSTLTIQRTQQEDSAVYLCANSRDVSPLSYEQYFGPGTRLTVT.

This clonotype showed up just once. This sequence joins TRBV7-2 and TRBJ2-5, with D possibly matching TRBD1 (6 bases). The CDR3 contains 16 residues. Looked up from germline, CDR1 is SGHTA and CDR2 is FQGNSA. The germline V and J ends were trimmed by 1 base and 2 bases, with 14 bases remaining between them. The CDR3 sequence is CASSLGSRGEQETQYF. In DNA form, the CDR3 reads TGTGCCAGCAGCTTAGGGAGCAGGGGCGAACAAGAGACCCAGTACTTC.

In its sample, this clonotype was seen many times. For the CDR3, the DNA is TGTGCCAGCAGCTTAGCGTCTAGCGGGAGGGCCGAGCAGTACTTC. Translation: CASSLASSGRAEQYF. The genes are TRBV7-2 and TRBJ2-7, with 12 bases fitting TRBD2. In germline, CDR1 is SGHTA, CDR2 FQGNSA. The CDR3 sequence is 15 residues long. V was pared by 0 bases and J by 6 bases, with 3 bases of the junction left unmatched.

This clonotype was observed many times. The genes are TRBV27 and TRBJ1-2; D unclear. Trimming pared 5 bases from V and 2 bases from J, leaving 15 bases between. CDR3 size: 15 residues. The germline gives CDR1 MNHEY, CDR2 SMNVEV (reference sequence). The CDR3 sequence: CASSAGGRSNYGYTF. The CDR3 nucleotides read TGTGCCAGCAGTGCCGGCGGACGGTCAAACTATGGCTACACCTTC.

On this clonotype: Possible read error: a much larger clone is one base away. The V and J genes are TRBV20-1 and TRBJ1-1; D is uncertain. Between the trimmed V and J ends, which lost 3 bases and 7 bases, there was a span of 12 bases. The germline CDR1 and CDR2 sequences are DFQATT and SNEGSKA (reference sequence). The length of the CDR3 is 12 residues. The CDR3 spells CSASEQRFEAFF. Written as DNA, the CDR3 is TGCAGTGCTAGTGAACAGAGGTTTGAAGCTTTCTTT.

This clonotype was counted only a few times. The chain is built from TRBV12-3 or TRBV12-4 and TRBJ2-1; 8 positions match TRBD2. The CDR3 has 13 residues. V was pared by 7 bases and J by 14 bases, with 13 bases of the junction left unmatched. The CDR3, as DNA: TGTGCCAGCACCCCGAGTAGCGGGAAGGGAAAGTTCTTC. Its protein is CASTPSSGKGKFF.

DNA for the CDR3: TGCAGCGTTGAATTGAGCGAACAGGAACAAGGAGAGACCCAGTACTTC. Translation: CSVELSEQEQGETQYF. The V and J genes are TRBV29-1 and TRBJ2-5; D may be TRBD1 (5 bases). CDR1 is SQVTM and CDR2 is ANQGSEA in the germline V gene. This CDR3 region has 16 residues. V lost 2 bases and J lost 4, with 20 bases in between. Looking up the rest from reference TRBV29-1 and TRBJ2-5 gives the full variable domain: SAVISQKPSRDICQRGTSLTIQCQVDSQVTMMFWYRQQPGQSLTLIATANQGSEATYESGFVIDKFPISRPNLTFSTLTVSNMSPEDSSIYLCSVELSEQEQGETQYFGPGTRLLVL.

This clonotype was seen many times. CDR3 sequence (DNA): TGCAGCGTTGAAGGGCGGGGCCCGACCGTACCTTACAATGAGCAGTTCTTC. Protein sequence: CSVEGRGPTVPYNEQFF. The chain links TRBV29-1 to TRBJ2-1; a weak D match, TRBD2 (6 bases). The CDR3 length is 17 residues. V lost 1 base to trimming and J lost 4 bases, with 20 bases between them. Looked up from germline, CDR1 is SQVTM and CDR2 is ANQGSEA.

The sample holds a few counts of this clonotype. This chain joins TRBV2 and TRBJ2-6; possibly TRBD1 for D (5 bases). The CDR3 has 15 residues. Trimming took 6 bases from V and 1 from J, leaving 10 bases between them. The V gene's germline CDR1 is SNHLY and CDR2 FYNNEI. CDR3 bases: TGTGCCAGCAGATCGGACACGTCTGGGGCCAACGTCCTGACTTTC. As protein: CASRSDTSGANVLTF.

There are a few counts of this clonotype. This CDR3 reads CASSPWTGDLYGYTF. The CDR3 DNA reads TGTGCCAGCAGCCCTTGGACAGGGGACTTATATGGCTACACCTTC. The chain joins TRBV3-1 to TRBJ1-2, with 9 bases matching TRBD1. Trimming at V came to 4 bases and at J to 5 bases, leaving 8 bases not matched to a gene. CDR3 size: 15 residues. CDR1 is LGHDT and CDR2 is YNNKEL in the germline V gene (reference sequence). Full variable domain (outside the CDR3, taken from reference TRBV3-1 and TRBJ1-2): DTAVSQTPKYLVTQMGNDKSIKCEQNLGHDTMYWYKQDSKKFLKIMFSYNNKELIINETVPNRFSPKSPDKAHLNLHINSLELGDSAVYFCASSPWTGDLYGYTFGSGTRLTVV.

This clonotype was detected a few times. This chain joins TRBV5-1 and TRBJ2-7; 16 positions agree with TRBD2. There are 17 residues in the CDR3. The trim removed 3 bases at V and 0 bases at J, leaving 3 bases unmatched. Germline V gives CDR1 SGHRS, CDR2 YFSETQ. The CDR3 DNA reads as TGCGCCAGCAGCTGGGGGACTAGCGGGGGGGCCTCCTACGAGCAGTACTTC. Protein sequence: CASSWGTSGGASYEQYF.

This clonotype was recorded at least ten times. The CDR3 DNA sequence: TGTGCCAGCAGCGTAGCTTCGGGCTCCTACGAGCAGTACTTC. Translated, it gives CASSVASGSYEQYF. The J gene is TRBJ2-7, the V gene TRBV9; no reliable D call. Trimming took off 0 bases at V and 0 bases at J, with 7 bases between the two ends. From germline, CDR1 is SGDLS and CDR2 YYNGEE. The CDR3 extends over 14 amino acids.

CDR3 loop: CASSAVPGGAGYTF. Here the CDR3 DNA reads TGTGCCAGCAGTGCCGTTCCCGGGGGCGCGGGCTACACCTTC. The rearrangement links TRBV6-4 to TRBJ1-2; a possible D gene is TRBD1 (6 bases). Per germline, CDR1 MRHNA and CDR2 SNTAGT. This CDR3 contains 14 residues. Trimming pared 4 bases from V and 8 bases from J, leaving 17 bases between.

The sample holds many counts of this clonotype. V and J are TRBV4-1 and TRBJ2-5, with 9 bases identical to TRBD2. With V trimmed by 1 base and J by 5 bases, 8 bases remained unmatched. CDR1 MGHRA and CDR2 YSYEKL come from the germline V gene. The CDR3 sequence is 16 residues long. The CDR3 region has the DNA TGCGCCAGCAGCCAAGTACCTGCGGGGGGGCCGGAGACCCAGTACTTC. Amino acid sequence: CASSQVPAGGPETQYF.

The genes are TRBV9 and TRBJ2-1, with a tentative D call TRBD2 (6 bases). CDR1 and CDR2 from the germline V gene are SGDLS and YYNGEE. This CDR3 region has 14 residues. V gave up 4 bases and J gave up 6 bases, with 14 bases separating them. The CDR3 reads CASSSHYGGNEQFF. The CDR3 DNA reads as TGTGCCAGCAGCTCACATTACGGGGGCAATGAGCAGTTCTTC.

Points on this clonotype: One end of the junction varies from germline; a read error may be responsible. The chain couples TRBV7-9 to TRBJ1-5; D is perhaps TRBD1 (6 bases). CDR3 size: 13 residues. From germline, CDR1 is SEHNR and CDR2 FQNEAQ (reference sequence). The CDR3 region is CVSSLGGPRPQHF. As DNA, the CDR3 is TGTGTCAGCAGCTTAGGGGGACCCCGGCCCCAGCATTTT.

This clonotype showed up just a few times. The chain uses TRBV7-2 and TRBJ2-4; no reliable D call. Germline V gene lookup returns CDR1 SGHTA and CDR2 FQGNSA. The CDR3 runs 13 residues. The germline V and J ends were trimmed by 4 bases and 9 bases, with 13 bases remaining between them. This chain's CDR3 is CASSSLQDGIQYF. CDR3 nucleotides: TGTGCCAGCAGCTCTCTTCAGGACGGCATTCAGTACTTC.

The sample holds a few counts of this clonotype. The V call is TRBV11-2, the J call TRBJ2-3; 9 positions match TRBD1. CDR1 SGHAT and CDR2 FQNNGV come from the germline V gene. Losses at the gene ends were 4 bases for V and 5 bases for J; bases not matched to a gene: 7. This CDR3 spans 15 amino acids. CDR3 nucleotide sequence: TGTGCCAGCAGCTCCGGGACAGGGTATTTAGATACGCAGTATTTT. Translated, it gives CASSSGTGYLDTQYF.

This clonotype showed up many times. V gene TRBV7-2 combines with J gene TRBJ2-1; 9 bases agree with TRBD1. CDR1 SGHTA and CDR2 FQGNSA come from the germline V gene. The junction had 4 bases not matched to a gene; V was cut back by 2 bases and J by 8 bases. The length of the CDR3 is 14 residues. Written as DNA, the CDR3 is TGTGCCAGCAGCTTATGGACAGGGGAGGATGAGCAGTTCTTC. Encoded protein: CASSLWTGEDEQFF.

Turning to this clonotype: A much bigger clone sits one base away, suggesting this may be a read error. The chain links TRBV20-1 to TRBJ1-5; D unresolved. This CDR3 is built from 14 residues. CDR1 is DFQATT and CDR2 is SNEGSKA in the germline V gene (reference sequence). Trimming took off 8 bases at V and 3 bases at J, with 17 bases between the two ends. CDR3 DNA sequence: TGCAGTACCGGGCAGAGCCGGTACAATCAGCCCCAGCATTTT. Residues: CSTGQSRYNQPQHF.

This clonotype was seen just once. The chain combines TRBV5-1 with TRBJ1-3; D perhaps matches TRBD1 (6 bases). CDR1 is SGHRS and CDR2 is YFSETQ in the germline V gene. There are 15 residues in the CDR3. Trimming took off 4 bases at V and 0 bases at J, with 11 bases between the two ends. The CDR3 is CASSPDSNSGNTIYF. In nucleotides, the CDR3 is TGCGCCAGCAGCCCGGACAGTAACTCTGGAAACACCATATATTTT.

The genes are TRBV6-5 and TRBJ2-4; D is possibly TRBD2 (5 bases). Trimming took 3 bases from V and 13 from J, leaving 19 bases between them. The CDR3 is 14 amino acids. CDR1 and CDR2 (germline): MNHEY, SVGAGI. The chain's CDR3 is CASSYRLPFNEQYF. The CDR3 DNA follows: TGTGCCAGCAGTTATCGACTACCGTTCAATGAGCAGTACTTC.

This clonotype showed up just once. In nucleotides, the CDR3 is TGTGCCAGCAGCTCAAACCCTTTCGGCGGGGGGCCATCCTACAATGAGCAGTTCTTC. It encodes CASSSNPFGGGPSYNEQFF. This chain uses TRBV7-9 with TRBJ2-1, with 8 bases identical to TRBD2. The CDR3 is 19 residues long. Trimming took 4 bases from V and 1 from J; bases not matched to a gene: 15. Germline CDR1 reads SEHNR; CDR2 reads FQNEAQ (reference sequence).